This T cell receptor beta chain was found in a study of T cells in Graves' hyperthyroidism and ophthalmopathy. TCR beta CDR3 region amplification was performed from RNA transcripts. HTBI primers were the set used in a first-round RT-PCR of the TCR CDR3. TCRdb recomputed calls from the multiplex PCR reads with MiXCR, one row per CDR3 protein. The sample shows over 250,000 distinct CDR3 sequences, around a quarter of them seen only once. Each patient was aged 18 to 65 and had newly diagnosed hyperthyroidism of under 2 months' duration. Blood from later-ophthalmopathy patients was taken at first hyperthyroidism diagnosis. This clonotype was counted once. The antigen remains unidentified. With 4 bases removed from V and 4 bases from J, the gap between germline ends came to 10 bases. This CDR3 is 13 amino acids long. Notes on the study in general: The blood repertoire included most of the expanded thyroid clonotypes above 0.001.

Sequencing input: blood. The genes are TRBV12-3 or TRBV12-4 and TRBJ1-1; D is uncertain. The receptor comes from a man aged 40-49 years with Graves' hyperthyroidism that later progressed to Graves' ophthalmopathy. CDR3 sequence: CASSSTYSTEAFF. For the CDR3, the DNA is TGTGCCAGCAGTTCCACCTATTCCACTGAAGCTTTCTTT.